These 23 T cell receptor beta chains were sequenced from one sample in a study of blood T cell repertoires in COVID-19 (TCRdb year 2020). The library was prepared using the immunoSEQ multiplex PCR assay. The table was pulled from immuneACCESS by TCRdb, which kept in-frame rearrangements only. Such tables lose some clones; where checked, under half of the loss comes from unresolved V genes, and the rest has no known cause. A total of approximately 120,000 clones appear in this sample, over 65% of them only once. 15% to 20% of the sample lies in the top ten. Specimen: peripheral blood. Every receptor here comes from a woman aged 55-69 years with acute or convalescent COVID-19.

The genes are TRBV18 and TRBJ2-1; D is ambiguous. With 2 bases removed from V and 9 bases from J, the gap between germline ends came to 11 bases. Germline-derived CDR1 and CDR2 are KGHSH and LQKENI. CDR3 length equals 13 residues. The DNA of the CDR3 is TGTGCCAGCTCACCATCTCCGACGGGTGAGCAGTTCTTC. Translated, it gives CASSPSPTGEQFF.

The rearrangement uses TRBV15 and TRBJ2-7; D is tentatively TRBD1 or TRBD2 (5 bases each). The end of the DNA aligns better with TRBJ2-5, so the J call may be wrong. The length of the CDR3 is 13 residues. The germline V gene encodes CDR1 LNHNV and CDR2 YYDKDF (reference sequence). In DNA, the CDR3 is TGTGCCACCAGCAGGGATAAGGGACAGACCCAGTACTTC. Amino acid sequence: CATSRDKGQTQYF.

This chain joins TRBV6-5 and TRBJ1-2; TRBD1 agrees at 8 bases. CDR1 MNHEY and CDR2 SVGAGI come from the germline V gene. The CDR3 loop spans 14 amino acids. V shed 8 bases and J 4 bases; nucleotides not matched to a gene: 9. The CDR3: CASGGDRSIYGYTF. CDR3 coding DNA: TGTGCCAGCGGCGGGGACAGGTCGATCTATGGCTACACCTTC.

The V and J genes are TRBV10-3 and TRBJ1-2; a possible D gene is TRBD1 (5 bases). This CDR3 has 12 amino acids. V gave up 8 bases and J gave up 8 bases, with 15 bases separating them. CDR1 is ENHRY and CDR2 is SYGVKD in the germline V gene. Here the CDR3 reads CAISTGGYGYTF. The CDR3 DNA sequence: TGTGCCATCTCAACGGGGGGGTACGGCTACACCTTC.

The J gene is TRBJ2-1, the V gene TRBV11-2; 11 nucleotides align to TRBD2. The CDR3 has 15 residues. Germline lookup yields CDR1 SGHAT and CDR2 FQNNGV. Trimming removed 5 bases from V and 9 bases from J; junction bases left unmatched: 9. CDR3 in DNA: TGTGCCAGCAGCCTACTTCCTAGCGGGGGGATTGAGCAGTTCTTC. This encodes CASSLLPSGGIEQFF.

This chain joins TRBV7-9 and TRBJ1-1, with D unresolved. This CDR3 is 13 amino acids long. Trimming pared 5 bases from V and 3 bases from J, leaving 10 bases between. Germline V lookup: CDR1 SEHNR, CDR2 FQNEAQ (reference sequence). Here the CDR3 DNA reads TGTGCCAGCAGCGGACGGAGGGACACTGAAGCTTTCTTT. Protein sequence: CASSGRRDTEAFF.

The CDR3 here is CASSVVDLAGAGELFF. The CDR3 DNA reads as TGTGCCAGCAGCGTAGTCGATCTAGCGGGCGCCGGGGAGCTGTTTTTT. This rearrangement joins TRBV9 to TRBJ2-2; TRBD2 agrees at 8 bases. There are 16 residues in the CDR3. In germline, CDR1 is SGDLS, CDR2 YYNGEE. J gave up 6 bases and V 0 bases, and 7 bases lay outside the gene matches.

This chain's CDR3 is CASSVGANTEAFF. The DNA of the CDR3 is TGTGCCAGCAGCGTAGGGGCAAACACTGAAGCTTTCTTT. V gene TRBV9 combines with J gene TRBJ1-1; D not certain. The CDR3 contains 13 residues. Between the trimmed V and J ends, which lost 0 bases and 2 bases, there was a span of 5 bases. Per the germline V gene, CDR1 is SGDLS and CDR2 is YYNGEE.

V gene TRBV15 combines with J gene TRBJ2-7; D uncertain. The length of the CDR3 is 15 residues. The germline V gene has CDR1 LNHNV and CDR2 YYDKDF (reference sequence). The germline V and J ends were trimmed by 0 bases and 3 bases, with 12 bases remaining between them. In DNA, the CDR3 is TGTGCCACCAGCAGAGATCAGGCAGAAATCTACGAGCAGTACTTC. It is translated as CATSRDQAEIYEQYF.

This clone was detected a few times. The chain links TRBV11-2 to TRBJ1-1; 12 nucleotides line up with TRBD1. The CDR3 has 13 residues. Germline V gene lookup returns CDR1 SGHAT and CDR2 FQNNGV. Losses at the gene ends were 4 bases for V and 10 bases for J; bases not matched to a gene: 4. In nucleotides, the CDR3 is TGTGCCAGCAGCTCCCGGGACAGGGGGCTAGCTTTCTTT. This gives the protein CASSSRDRGLAFF.

The chain joins TRBV3-1 (or the pseudogene TRBV3-2) to TRBJ2-1, with 14 bases that match TRBD2. Trimming took 2 bases from V and 8 from J; bases not matched to a gene: 8. Germline V gene data show CDR1 as LGHDT and CDR2 as YNNKEL (reference sequence). The CDR3 covers 17 residues. The CDR3 protein is CASSQFRTSGRSDEQFF. CDR3 DNA sequence: TGTGCCAGCAGCCAATTCCGGACTAGCGGGAGGTCGGATGAGCAGTTCTTC.

The chain recombines TRBV11-2 with TRBJ2-2; 7 bases map to TRBD2. CDR1 and CDR2 from the germline V gene are SGHAT and FQNNGV. The J segment lost 6 bases and the V segment lost 6 bases, leaving 1 base of the junction unmatched. This CDR3 is 12 amino acids long. The CDR3 bases are TGTGCCAGCAGGGGGGGGTCCGGGGAGCTGTTTTTT. Protein product: CASRGGSGELFF.

The V and J genes are TRBV18 and TRBJ1-3; 8 nucleotides line up with TRBD1. The CDR3 loop spans 18 amino acids. Germline V gene sequence: CDR1 KGHSH, CDR2 LQKENI. The V and J ends lost 3 bases and 1 base, in that order; junction bases with no gene match: 11. Here the CDR3 reads CASSPADRQGRSGNTIYF. Here the CDR3 DNA reads TGTGCCAGCTCACCGGCGGACAGACAGGGGCGTTCTGGAAACACCATATATTTT.

V usage is TRBV15 and J usage is TRBJ2-1; TRBD1 matches at 9 bases. V was pared by 3 bases and J by 5 bases, with 5 bases of the junction left unmatched. Germline V gene sequence: CDR1 LNHNV, CDR2 YYDKDF (reference sequence). The CDR3 has 15 amino acids. This chain's CDR3 is CATSRTGGANNEQFF. DNA for the CDR3: TGTGCCACCAGCAGGACAGGGGGGGCAAACAATGAGCAGTTCTTC.

The chain combines TRBV24-1 with TRBJ1-1; tentative D call: TRBD1 (5 bases). V dropped 4 bases and J dropped 10 bases, with 12 bases sitting between them. Germline values: CDR1 KGHDR, CDR2 SFDVKD. The CDR3 has 12 residues. The CDR3 DNA reads TGTGCCACCAGTGACCAGACAGCTGCAGCTTTCTTT. Its protein product is CATSDQTAAAFF.

The CDR3 is CASSLLGQGFTGELFF. The CDR3 nucleotides read TGTGCCAGCAGCTTGTTGGGACAGGGGTTTACCGGGGAGCTGTTTTTT. This chain connects TRBV5-8 to TRBJ2-2; 10 bases map to TRBD1. With 1 base clipped from V and 5 bases from J, the junction kept 5 bases outside the gene matches. CDR3 length equals 16 residues. CDR1 is SGHTS and CDR2 is YDEGEE in the germline V gene.

This rearrangement joins TRBV6-1 to TRBJ2-7, with D hard to call. Germline lookup yields CDR1 MNHNS and CDR2 SASEGT. The length of the CDR3 is 14 residues. Trimming shortened V by 0 bases and J by 0 bases, and 6 bases separated the two germline ends. The CDR3 nucleotides read TGTGCCAGCAGTGAAGCACAGCTCTCCTACGAGCAGTACTTC. Translation: CASSEAQLSYEQYF.

A single count supports this clone. This rearrangement joins TRBV5-1 to TRBJ2-7, with 8 bases aligning to TRBD1. Trimming at V came to 0 bases and at J to 3 bases, leaving 2 bases not matched to a gene. The CDR3 extends over 14 amino acids. Germline V gene data show CDR1 as SGHRS and CDR2 as YFSETQ. CDR3 sequence: CASSLEGTGYEQYF. For the CDR3, the DNA is TGCGCCAGCAGCTTGGAGGGGACAGGCTACGAGCAGTACTTC.

V is TRBV7-2 and J is TRBJ2-3; 14 bases map to TRBD2. This CDR3 region has 21 residues. Germline V CDR1 and CDR2: SGHTA, FQGNSA. Trimming at V came to 0 bases and at J to 0 bases, leaving 11 bases not matched to a gene. The DNA of the CDR3 is TGTGCCAGCAGCTTAGCGCCCCCCCCCGGGACTAGCGGGGGTAGCACAGATACGCAGTATTTT. Translation gives CASSLAPPPGTSGGSTDTQYF. The full variable domain, with the rest looked up from reference TRBV7-2 and TRBJ2-3, is GAGVSQSPSNKVTEKGKDVELRCDPISGHTALYWYRQSLGQGLEFLIYFQGNSAPDKSGLPSDRFSAERTGGSVSTLTIQRTQQEDSAVYLCASSLAPPPGTSGGSTDTQYFGPGTRLTVL.

The rearrangement joins TRBV29-1 to TRBJ1-2; no reliable D call. CDR1 is SQVTM, CDR2 ANQGSEA, per germline. V lost 4 bases to trimming and J lost 3 bases, with 6 bases between them. The CDR3 loop spans 11 amino acids. In nucleotides, the CDR3 is TGCAGCGTTGTAAATGACTATGGCTACACCTTC. It translates to CSVVNDYGYTF.

In its sample, this clone was seen a few times. V gene TRBV20-1 combines with J gene TRBJ1-1; D gene ambiguous. Germline CDR1 and CDR2: DFQATT and SNEGSKA (reference sequence). CDR3 length: 11 amino acids. Trimming removed 4 bases at V and 1 base at J, with 4 bases between. The CDR3 DNA is TGCAGTGCTAAACAGAACACTGAAGCTTTCTTT. Translated: CSAKQNTEAFF.

V and J are TRBV19 and TRBJ2-1; D remains ambiguous. There are 14 residues in the CDR3. Germline loops: CDR1 LNHDA, CDR2 SQIVND (reference sequence). V gave up 9 bases and J gave up 0 bases, with 12 bases separating them. The CDR3 DNA is TGTGCCAGCAGACCGAGGAGCTCCTACAATGAGCAGTTCTTC. As protein: CASRPRSSYNEQFF.

V usage is TRBV7-9 and J usage is TRBJ2-7; D gene uncertain. This CDR3 is 14 amino acids long. The germline V gene has CDR1 SEHNR and CDR2 FQNEAQ (reference sequence). Between the trimmed V and J ends, which lost 5 bases and 0 bases, there was a span of 11 bases. The CDR3, as DNA: TGTGCCAGCAGCGTGTCAAGTAGCTCCTACGAGCAGTACTTC. Encoded protein: CASSVSSSSYEQYF.